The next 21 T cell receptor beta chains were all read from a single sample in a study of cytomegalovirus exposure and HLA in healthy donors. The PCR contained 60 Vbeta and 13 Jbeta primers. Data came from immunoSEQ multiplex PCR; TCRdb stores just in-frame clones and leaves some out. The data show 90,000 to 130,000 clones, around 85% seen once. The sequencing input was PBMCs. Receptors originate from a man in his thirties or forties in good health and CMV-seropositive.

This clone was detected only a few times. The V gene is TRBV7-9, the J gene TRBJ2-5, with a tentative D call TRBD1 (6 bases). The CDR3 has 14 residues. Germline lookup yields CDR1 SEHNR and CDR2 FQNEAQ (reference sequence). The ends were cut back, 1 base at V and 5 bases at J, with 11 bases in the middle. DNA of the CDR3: TGTGCCAGCAGCTTAGGTCGGACAGTGGAGACCCAGTACTTC. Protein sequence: CASSLGRTVETQYF.

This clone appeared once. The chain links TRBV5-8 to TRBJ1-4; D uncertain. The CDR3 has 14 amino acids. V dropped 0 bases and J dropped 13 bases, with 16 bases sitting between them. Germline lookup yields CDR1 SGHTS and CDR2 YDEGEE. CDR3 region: CASSLAPSGEVLFF. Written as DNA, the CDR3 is TGTGCCAGCAGCTTGGCGCCTAGCGGGGAGGTACTGTTTTTT. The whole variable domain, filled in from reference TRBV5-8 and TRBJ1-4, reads EAGVTQSPTHLIKTRGQQATLRCSPISGHTSVYWYQQALGLGLQFLLWYDEGEERNRGNFPPRFSGRQFPNYSSELNVNALELEDSALYLCASSLAPSGEVLFFGSGTQLSVL.

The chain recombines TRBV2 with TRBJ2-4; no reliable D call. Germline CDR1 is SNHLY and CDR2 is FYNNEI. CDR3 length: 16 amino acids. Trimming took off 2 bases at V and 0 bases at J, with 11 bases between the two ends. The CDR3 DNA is TGTGCCAGCAGTGAAATGGGCAGATTAGCCAAAAACATTCAGTACTTC. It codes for CASSEMGRLAKNIQYF.

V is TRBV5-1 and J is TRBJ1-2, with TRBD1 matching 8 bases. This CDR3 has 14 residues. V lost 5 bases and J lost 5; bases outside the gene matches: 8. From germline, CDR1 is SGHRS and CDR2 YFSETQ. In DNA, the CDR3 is TGCGCCAGCAGGCCGACAGGGGTCGATTATGGCTACACCTTC. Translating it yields CASRPTGVDYGYTF.

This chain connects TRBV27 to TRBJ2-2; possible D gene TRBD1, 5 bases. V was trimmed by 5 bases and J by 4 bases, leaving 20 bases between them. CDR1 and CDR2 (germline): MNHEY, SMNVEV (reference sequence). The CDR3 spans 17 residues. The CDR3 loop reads CASSPVFGADSTGELFF. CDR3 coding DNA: TGTGCCAGCAGTCCCGTATTTGGGGCAGACAGCACCGGGGAGCTGTTTTTT.

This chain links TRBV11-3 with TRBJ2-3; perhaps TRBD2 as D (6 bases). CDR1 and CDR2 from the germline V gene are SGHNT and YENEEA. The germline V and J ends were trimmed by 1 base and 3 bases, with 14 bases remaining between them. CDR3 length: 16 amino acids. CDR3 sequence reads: CASSLVVAEGTDTQYF. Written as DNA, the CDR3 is TGTGCCAGCAGCTTAGTAGTAGCGGAGGGAACAGATACGCAGTATTTT.

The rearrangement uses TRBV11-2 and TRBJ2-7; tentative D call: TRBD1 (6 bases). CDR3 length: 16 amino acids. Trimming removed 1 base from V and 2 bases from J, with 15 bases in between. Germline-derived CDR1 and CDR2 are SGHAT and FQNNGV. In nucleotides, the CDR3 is TGTGCCAGCAGCTTAGTCGAGGGGGTCAGCGCCTACGAGCAGTACTTC. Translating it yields CASSLVEGVSAYEQYF.

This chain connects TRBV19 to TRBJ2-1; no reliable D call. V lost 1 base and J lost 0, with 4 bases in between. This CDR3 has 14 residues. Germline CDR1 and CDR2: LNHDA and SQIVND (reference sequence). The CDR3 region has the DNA TGTGCCAGTAGTATAGCCGGCTCCTACAATGAGCAGTTCTTC. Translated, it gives CASSIAGSYNEQFF.

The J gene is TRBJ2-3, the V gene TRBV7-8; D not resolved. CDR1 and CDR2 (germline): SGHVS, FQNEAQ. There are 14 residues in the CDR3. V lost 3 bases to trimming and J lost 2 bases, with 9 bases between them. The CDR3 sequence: CASSFPANTDTQYF. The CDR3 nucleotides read TGTGCCAGCAGCTTCCCCGCGAACACAGATACGCAGTATTTT.

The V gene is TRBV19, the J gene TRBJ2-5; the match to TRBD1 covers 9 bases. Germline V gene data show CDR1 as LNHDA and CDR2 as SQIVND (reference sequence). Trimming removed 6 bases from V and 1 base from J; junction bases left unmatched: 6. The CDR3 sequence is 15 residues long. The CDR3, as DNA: TGTGCCAGTAGCCCCGGGACAGGGATCCAAGAGACCCAGTACTTC. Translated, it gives CASSPGTGIQETQYF.

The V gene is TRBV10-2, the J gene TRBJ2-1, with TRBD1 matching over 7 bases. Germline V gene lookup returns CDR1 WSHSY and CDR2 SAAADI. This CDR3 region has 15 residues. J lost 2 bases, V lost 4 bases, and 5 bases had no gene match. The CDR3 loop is CASSVRGQAYNEQFF. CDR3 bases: TGCGCCAGCAGTGTTAGGGGGCAGGCCTACAATGAGCAGTTCTTC.

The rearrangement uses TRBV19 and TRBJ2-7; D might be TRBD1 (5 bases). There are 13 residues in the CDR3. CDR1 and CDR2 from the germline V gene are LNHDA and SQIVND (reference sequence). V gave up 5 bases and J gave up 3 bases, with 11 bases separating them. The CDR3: CASSPQTDYEQYF. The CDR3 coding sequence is TGTGCCAGTAGTCCCCAGACAGACTACGAGCAGTACTTC.

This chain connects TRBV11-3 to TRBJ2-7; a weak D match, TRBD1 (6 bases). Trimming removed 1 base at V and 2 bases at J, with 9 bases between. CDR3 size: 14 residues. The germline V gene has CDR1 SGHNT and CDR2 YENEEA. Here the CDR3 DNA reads TGTGCCAGCAGCTTAGTGGGGGCGACCTACGAGCAGTACTTC. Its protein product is CASSLVGATYEQYF. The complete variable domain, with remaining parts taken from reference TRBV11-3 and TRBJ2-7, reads EAGVVQSPRYKIIEKKQPVAFWCNPISGHNTLYWYLQNLGQGPELLIRYENEEAVDDSQLPKDRFSAERLKGVDSTLKIQPAELGDSAVYLCASSLVGATYEQYFGPGTRLTVT.

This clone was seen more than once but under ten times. This chain's CDR3 is CASSTGGETEAFF. The CDR3 DNA follows: TGTGCCAGCAGCACGGGGGGTGAGACTGAAGCTTTCTTT. This chain uses TRBV5-5 with TRBJ1-1; D possibly corresponds to TRBD1 (5 bases). The CDR3 covers 13 residues. The V end was cut by 4 bases, the J end by 5 bases, with 12 bases between. CDR1 and CDR2 (germline): SGHKS, YYEKEE (reference sequence). Complete variable domain (other parts from reference TRBV5-5 and TRBJ1-1): DAGVTQSPTHLIKTRGQQVTLRCSPISGHKSVSWYQQVLGQGPQFIFQYYEKEERGRGNFPDRFSARQFPNYSSELNVNALLLGDSALYLCASSTGGETEAFFGQGTRLTVV.

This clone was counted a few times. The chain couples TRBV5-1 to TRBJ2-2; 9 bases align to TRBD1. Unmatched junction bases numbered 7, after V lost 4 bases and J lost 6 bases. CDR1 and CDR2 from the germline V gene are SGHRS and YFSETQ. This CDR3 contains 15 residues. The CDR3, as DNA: TGCGCCAGCAGCATGGGACAGGGTGGACCCGGGGAGCTGTTTTTT. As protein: CASSMGQGGPGELFF. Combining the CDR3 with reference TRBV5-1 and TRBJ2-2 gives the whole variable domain KAGVTQTPRYLIKTRGQQVTLSCSPISGHRSVSWYQQTPGQGLQFLFEYFSETQRNKGNFPGRFSGRQFSNSRSEMNVSTLELGDSALYLCASSMGQGGPGELFFGEGSRLTVL.

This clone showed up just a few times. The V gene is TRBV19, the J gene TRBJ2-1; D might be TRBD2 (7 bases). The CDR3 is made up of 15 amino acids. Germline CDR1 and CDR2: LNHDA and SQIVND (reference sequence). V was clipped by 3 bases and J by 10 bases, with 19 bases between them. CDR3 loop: CASSIPLRGAREQFF. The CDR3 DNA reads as TGTGCCAGTAGTATCCCCCTTCGGGGGGCCCGGGAGCAGTTCTTC.

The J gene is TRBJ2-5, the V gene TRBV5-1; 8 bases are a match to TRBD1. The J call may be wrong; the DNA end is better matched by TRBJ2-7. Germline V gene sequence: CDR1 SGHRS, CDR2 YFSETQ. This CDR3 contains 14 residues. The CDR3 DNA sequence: TGCGCCAGCAGCTTGAGGACAGGGACCTACGAGCAGTACTTC. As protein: CASSLRTGTYEQYF.

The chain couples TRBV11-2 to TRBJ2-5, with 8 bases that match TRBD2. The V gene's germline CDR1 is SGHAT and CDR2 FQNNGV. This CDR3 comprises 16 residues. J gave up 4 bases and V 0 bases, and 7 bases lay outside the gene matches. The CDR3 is CASSLDHGGGLETQYF. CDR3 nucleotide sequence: TGTGCCAGCAGCTTAGATCACGGCGGGGGGTTAGAGACCCAGTACTTC.

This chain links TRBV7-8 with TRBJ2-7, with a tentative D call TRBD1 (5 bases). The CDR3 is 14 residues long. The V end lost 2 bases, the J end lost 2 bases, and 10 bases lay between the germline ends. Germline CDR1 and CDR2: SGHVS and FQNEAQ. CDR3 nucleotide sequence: TGTGCCAGCAGCTTACAGGGTGTTGCCTACGAGCAGTACTTC. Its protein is CASSLQGVAYEQYF.

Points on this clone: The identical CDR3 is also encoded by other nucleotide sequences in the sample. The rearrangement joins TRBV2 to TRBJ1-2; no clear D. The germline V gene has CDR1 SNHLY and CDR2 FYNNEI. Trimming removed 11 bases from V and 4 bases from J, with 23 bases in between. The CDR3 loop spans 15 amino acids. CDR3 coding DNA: TGTGCCCCATCGCCGGGCCCAGAGGGTGGCTATGGCTACACCTTC. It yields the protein CAPSPGPEGGYGYTF.

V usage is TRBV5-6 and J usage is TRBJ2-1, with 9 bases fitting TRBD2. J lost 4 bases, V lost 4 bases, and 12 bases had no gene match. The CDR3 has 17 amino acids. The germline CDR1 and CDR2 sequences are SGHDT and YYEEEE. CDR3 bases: TGTGCCAGCAGCGGGGGGATCGAGCGGGGGGCATACAATGAGCAGTTCTTC. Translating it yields CASSGGIERGAYNEQFF. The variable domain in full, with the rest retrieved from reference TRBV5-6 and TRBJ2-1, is DAGVTQSPTHLIKTRGQQVTLRCSPKSGHDTVSWYQQALGQGPQFIFQYYEEEERQRGNFPDRFSGHQFPNYSSELNVNALLLGDSALYLCASSGGIERGAYNEQFFGPGTRLTVL.